These T cell receptor beta chains were read from a single sample in a study of CD8 T cells in Susac syndrome. TCRdb analysed the immunoSEQ multiplex PCR reads with MiXCR anew, one entry per CDR3 protein. Among around 230,000 distinct CDR3 sequences listed, 95% were seen once. Sequenced sample: CD4+ T cells from PBMCs. These receptors were taken from a human donor with multiple sclerosis. Each CDR3 is given without its conserved first and last residue. The order of the fields is V gene, D gene, J gene, CDR3 protein. A D gene is named only where the DNA matches it firmly.

V gene: TRBV2
D gene: -
J gene: TRBJ1-1
CDR3 protein: ASMDTEAF

V gene: TRBV9
D gene: TRBD1
J gene: TRBJ1-2
CDR3 protein: ASSVDGTGLYGYT

V gene: TRBV19
D gene: -
J gene: TRBJ2-7
CDR3 protein: ASSPPKTYEQY

V gene: TRBV30
D gene: -
J gene: TRBJ1-4
CDR3 protein: AWSVLAGSEKLF

V gene: TRBV9
D gene: -
J gene: TRBJ1-2
CDR3 protein: ASSPTIDTYGYT

V gene: TRBV28
D gene: TRBD2
J gene: TRBJ2-3
CDR3 protein: ASSLTSGRSDTQY

V gene: TRBV28
D gene: TRBD1
J gene: TRBJ1-2
CDR3 protein: ASRPGTGGYGYT

V gene: TRBV30
D gene: -
J gene: TRBJ2-4
CDR3 protein: AWSVASAKNIQY

V gene: TRBV20-1
D gene: -
J gene: TRBJ2-2
CDR3 protein: SAREGVGGELF

V gene: TRBV2
D gene: TRBD1
J gene: TRBJ2-4
CDR3 protein: ASSLGQPNVQY

V gene: TRBV29-1
D gene: -
J gene: TRBJ1-1
CDR3 protein: SVRAGQNTEAF

V gene: TRBV27
D gene: -
J gene: TRBJ1-1
CDR3 protein: ATKDGWNTEAF